The text below deals with one TCR beta chain. These data originate in a study of blood T cell repertoires in COVID-19. The J segment lost 4 bases and the V segment lost 0 bases, leaving 3 bases of the junction unmatched. This CDR3 contains 15 residues. Germline V lookup: CDR1 SGHAT, CDR2 FQNNGV. As handled by the study authors: Scientists estimated how many nucleated cells there were by amplifying reference gene primers. Repertoires were generated with immunoSEQ multiplex PCR, while TCRdb's copy carries only in-frame clones and drops some. For V, J and clone size, that table is used; D and trimming come from the DNA. Here the sample spans around 320,000 clones, roughly 88% being singletons.

This TCR derives from a woman in her twenties or thirties who had recovered from COVID-19. The source material was peripheral blood. The chain links TRBV11-2 to TRBJ1-1; TRBD1 agrees at 9 bases. DNA for the CDR3: TGTGCCAGCAGCTTAGAGGGACAGGGAACCACTGAAGCTTTCTTT. This codes for CASSLEGQGTTEAFF.